The 30 T cell receptor beta chains below were found in one sample sequenced in a study of cytomegalovirus exposure and HLA in healthy donors. The PCR ran on 60 Vbeta and 13 Jbeta primers. The repertoire was sequenced with immunoSEQ multiplex PCR; TCRdb's copy has only in-frame clones and lacks some. The data contain approximately 140,000 clones, around 76% of them singletons. Source material: PBMCs. Receptors originate from a male donor in good health and CMV-seronegative.

V gene TRBV7-6 combines with J gene TRBJ1-1, with no clear D. V was trimmed by 0 bases and J by 5 bases, leaving 10 bases between them. The CDR3 runs 14 residues. Per germline, CDR1 SGHVS and CDR2 FNYEAQ. This CDR3 reads CASSLALGRTEAFF. CDR3 DNA: TGTGCCAGCAGCTTAGCGCTCGGCAGGACTGAAGCTTTCTTT.

The chain joins TRBV7-6 to TRBJ2-1, with 8 bases identical to TRBD2. Germline values: CDR1 SGHVS, CDR2 FNYEAQ. The CDR3 is made up of 18 amino acids. Trimming cost V 0 bases and J 5 bases; bases outside gene matches: 12. CDR3 sequence: CASSLAQGPGLGNNEQFF. The CDR3 coding sequence is TGTGCCAGCAGCTTAGCTCAGGGACCGGGACTAGGAAACAATGAGCAGTTCTTC.

The chain recombines TRBV6-6 with TRBJ2-1, with 13 bases fitting TRBD2. V trimming: 4 bases; J trimming: 8 bases; junction bases outside the gene matches: 8. The CDR3 runs to 16 residues. Germline CDR1 MNHNY, CDR2 SVGAGI (reference sequence). The CDR3 region is CASSLPTSGRLDEQFF. In DNA form, the CDR3 reads TGTGCCAGCAGTTTGCCGACTAGCGGGAGGCTCGATGAGCAGTTCTTC.

The rearrangement uses TRBV10-3 and TRBJ2-7; 9 nucleotides match TRBD1. This CDR3 has 16 amino acids. CDR1 ENHRY and CDR2 SYGVKD come from the germline V gene. V gave up 2 bases and J gave up 3 bases; unmatched junction bases: 8. CDR3 nucleotide sequence: TGTGCCATCAGTGAGCCGACGGGACAGGGACTCTACGAGCAGTACTTC. Residues: CAISEPTGQGLYEQYF.

The chain carries TRBV15 and TRBJ1-1; D is unclear. The CDR3 is made up of 18 amino acids. V gave up 0 bases and J gave up 5 bases, with 22 bases separating them. Germline V gives CDR1 LNHNV, CDR2 YYDKDF (reference sequence). CDR3 bases: TGTGCCACCAGCAGAGACCCTGAATGGAACAACCCCGGGACTGAAGCTTTCTTT. It encodes CATSRDPEWNNPGTEAFF.

The chain has TRBV5-6 and TRBJ1-1; a weak D match, TRBD1 (6 bases). There are 18 residues in the CDR3. Deletions cut 4 bases from V and 1 base from J, with 23 bases between. The germline V gene has CDR1 SGHDT and CDR2 YYEEEE. The CDR3 nucleotides read TGTGCCAGCAGCCAATTGACCCGGACAGCGAGTTCGAACACTGAAGCTTTCTTT. It encodes CASSQLTRTASSNTEAFF.

V gene TRBV4-3 combines with J gene TRBJ1-2; D ambiguous. The CDR3 runs 17 residues. CDR1 and CDR2 from the germline V gene are LGHNA and YSLEER. V was shortened by 0 bases and J by 0 bases, with 14 bases between the two germline ends. CDR3 protein: CASSQEGRNQANYGYTF. CDR3 bases: TGCGCCAGCAGCCAAGAAGGCCGGAACCAGGCTAACTATGGCTACACCTTC.

The gene calls are TRBV6-5 and TRBJ1-5; tentative D call: TRBD1 (5 bases). The CDR3 loop spans 13 amino acids. V lost 6 bases, J lost 5 bases, and 11 bases lay in between. CDR1 and CDR2 from the germline V gene are MNHEY and SVGAGI. The CDR3 bases are TGTGCCAGCAGAGTGGGCAGGGATCAGCCCCAGCATTTT. Amino acid sequence: CASRVGRDQPQHF.

The gene calls are TRBV9 and TRBJ1-3; 7 bases match TRBD1. CDR3 length: 17 amino acids. The V and J ends lost 4 bases and 4 bases, in that order; junction bases with no gene match: 14. The germline gives CDR1 SGDLS, CDR2 YYNGEE. CDR3 region: CASSPQIGGNIGNTIYF. The DNA for the CDR3 is TGTGCCAGCAGCCCTCAAATAGGGGGCAATATAGGAAACACCATATATTTT.

The chain recombines TRBV10-3 with TRBJ2-4; 8 bases fit TRBD2. Trimming took 8 bases from V and 8 from J; bases not matched to a gene: 2. The CDR3 spans 11 residues. Germline V gives CDR1 ENHRY, CDR2 SYGVKD. The CDR3 sequence is CAIGRGDIQYF. CDR3 DNA sequence: TGTGCCATCGGGCGGGGGGACATTCAGTACTTC.

This clone was seen more than once but under ten times. The J gene is TRBJ2-7, the V gene TRBV6-6, with TRBD1 identical over 10 bases. The V segment lost 5 bases and the J segment 2 bases; nucleotides outside the gene matches: 6. CDR3 length equals 15 residues. Germline V gene data show CDR1 as MNHNY and CDR2 as SVGAGI (reference sequence). The CDR3 DNA is TGTGCCAGCAGTAACTACGGACAGGGGGCCTACGAGCAGTACTTC. This encodes CASSNYGQGAYEQYF.

V gene TRBV5-1 combines with J gene TRBJ2-1; tentative D call: TRBD2 (5 bases). CDR3 length: 11 amino acids. V dropped 7 bases and J dropped 9 bases, with 11 bases sitting between them. CDR1 is SGHRS and CDR2 is YFSETQ in the germline V gene. The chain's CDR3 is CASRSGFEQFF. The CDR3 bases are TGCGCCAGCCGTTCGGGGTTTGAGCAGTTCTTC.

This clone has only one observation. The chain combines TRBV30 with TRBJ2-5; no firm D call. The CDR3 runs to 12 residues. Germline V gives CDR1 GTSNPN, CDR2 SVGIG (reference sequence). Trimming removed 2 bases from V and 4 bases from J, with 8 bases in between. The CDR3 nucleotides read TGTGCCTGGAGTCCGGGTCCAGAGACCCAGTACTTC. Translation: CAWSPGPETQYF.

The chain links TRBV7-8 to TRBJ1-1; D gene unclear. The CDR3 runs to 14 residues. CDR1 is SGHVS, CDR2 FQNEAQ, per germline. Trimming cost V 5 bases and J 1 base, with 11 bases left between them. CDR3 bases: TGTGCCAGCAGCCCCCGGGAAGGGAACACTGAAGCTTTCTTT. It encodes CASSPREGNTEAFF.

The V and J genes are TRBV10-3 and TRBJ2-3, with D possibly TRBD1 on 5 matching bases. V lost 5 bases to trimming and J lost 3 bases, with 12 bases between them. In germline, CDR1 is ENHRY, CDR2 SYGVKD. The length of the CDR3 is 14 residues. In DNA, the CDR3 is TGTGCCATCAGTCAGGGAAGGGGTACAGATACGCAGTATTTT. Its protein product is CAISQGRGTDTQYF.

This clone turned up a few times. The chain links TRBV6-4 to TRBJ1-1; 7 bases are a match to TRBD1. Germline CDR1 MRHNA, CDR2 SNTAGT. Unmatched junction bases numbered 8, after V lost 0 bases and J lost 7 bases. The CDR3 totals 15 residues. Written as DNA, the CDR3 is TGTGCCAGCAGTGACTCAAGGGGGCACGGGAATGAAGCTTTCTTT. It yields the protein CASSDSRGHGNEAFF.

The J gene is TRBJ1-5, the V gene TRBV13, with a weak D call TRBD1 (5 bases). The CDR3 extends over 18 amino acids. Germline CDR1 PRHDT, CDR2 FYEKMQ (reference sequence). With 0 bases removed from V and 0 bases from J, the gap between germline ends came to 15 bases. The CDR3 nucleotides read TGTGCCAGCAGCTTAGGACAGGTGAGACTGAGTAGCAATCAGCCCCAGCATTTT. It codes for CASSLGQVRLSSNQPQHF.

In nucleotides, the CDR3 is TGCGCCAGCAGCCTAACCGGGACAGCCATAATAGGCTACACCTTC. This translates into CASSLTGTAIIGYTF. The chain employs TRBV5-1 and TRBJ1-2; 7 bases are a match to TRBD1. The germline V gene encodes CDR1 SGHRS and CDR2 YFSETQ. V shed 4 bases and J 8 bases; nucleotides not matched to a gene: 14. This CDR3 comprises 15 residues.

The V call is TRBV4-3, the J call TRBJ2-7; TRBD1 agrees at 11 bases. The CDR3 runs to 21 residues. After removal of 0 bases from V and 2 bases from J, the junction contained 18 bases not matched to a gene. Germline values: CDR1 LGHNA, CDR2 YSLEER. In nucleotides, the CDR3 is TGCGCCAGCAGCCAAGATATTGAGGGGACAGGGGGTATCCGATCTACCTACGAGCAGTACTTC. As protein: CASSQDIEGTGGIRSTYEQYF.

This chain joins TRBV7-9 and TRBJ1-1; D uncertain. With 5 bases removed from V and 2 bases from J, the gap between germline ends came to 15 bases. This CDR3 spans 15 amino acids. The germline V gene encodes CDR1 SEHNR and CDR2 FQNEAQ (reference sequence). Here the CDR3 DNA reads TGTGCCAGCAGCCCACCGCTTCCGCGAAACACTGAAGCTTTCTTT. It yields the protein CASSPPLPRNTEAFF. The complete variable domain, with remaining parts taken from reference TRBV7-9 and TRBJ1-1, reads DTGVSQNPRHKITKRGQNVTFRCDPISEHNRLYWYRQTLGQGPEFLTYFQNEAQLEKSRLLSDRFSAERPKGSFSTLEIQRTEQGDSAMYLCASSPPLPRNTEAFFGQGTRLTVV.

V is TRBV28 and J is TRBJ1-2; TRBD1 matches 7 bases. This CDR3 has 13 residues. V shed 6 bases, J shed 2 bases, and the junction held 3 bases outside the gene matches. Germline V gene lookup returns CDR1 MDHEN and CDR2 SYDVKM. CDR3: CASRWDRNYGYTF. CDR3 in DNA: TGTGCCAGCAGGTGGGACAGAAACTATGGCTACACCTTC.

The chain links TRBV5-1 to TRBJ1-1; D gene uncertain. The V end lost 7 bases, the J end lost 1 base, and 14 bases lay between the germline ends. CDR1 and CDR2 (germline): SGHRS, YFSETQ. This CDR3 comprises 14 residues. The CDR3 DNA reads TGCGCCAGCGGTCGGCAGGCGTCGAACACTGAAGCTTTCTTT. This sequence encodes CASGRQASNTEAFF. The full variable domain, with the rest looked up from reference TRBV5-1 and TRBJ1-1, is KAGVTQTPRYLIKTRGQQVTLSCSPISGHRSVSWYQQTPGQGLQFLFEYFSETQRNKGNFPGRFSGRQFSNSRSEMNVSTLELGDSALYLCASGRQASNTEAFFGQGTRLTVV.

The chain is built from TRBV5-1 and TRBJ2-7; 12 nucleotides agree with TRBD1. J lost 7 bases, V lost 5 bases, and 10 bases had no gene match. This CDR3 comprises 15 residues. Germline V gene data show CDR1 as SGHRS and CDR2 as YFSETQ. CDR3 in amino acids: CASSSPGQGAGEQYF. The CDR3, as DNA: TGCGCCAGCAGTTCCCCGGGACAGGGGGCGGGGGAGCAGTACTTC.

The rearrangement links TRBV7-3 to TRBJ2-2; no clear D gene. There are 12 residues in the CDR3. Germline-derived CDR1 and CDR2 are SGHTA and FQGTGA. Trimming took off 3 bases at V and 6 bases at J, with 5 bases between the two ends. CDR3 region: CASSFVAGELFF. CDR3 in DNA: TGTGCCAGCAGCTTCGTTGCCGGGGAGCTGTTTTTT.

A few counts support this clone. J is TRBJ2-1 and V is TRBV11-2; 12 bases fit TRBD2. The CDR3 has 18 residues. Germline V gives CDR1 SGHAT, CDR2 FQNNGV. V was pared by 5 bases and J by 7 bases, with 15 bases of the junction left unmatched. CDR3 sequence (DNA): TGTGCCAGCAGCCTACGACCCCTGACTAGCGGGAGCGCAAATGAGCAGTTCTTC. It codes for CASSLRPLTSGSANEQFF.

CDR3 residues: CASSVDAGRREQYF. CDR3 in DNA: TGTGCCAGCAGCGTAGATGCGGGAAGGCGCGAGCAGTACTTC. The rearrangement links TRBV9 to TRBJ2-7, with a weak D call TRBD2 (6 bases). The ends were cut back, 0 bases at V and 6 bases at J, with 13 bases in the middle. The germline V gene has CDR1 SGDLS and CDR2 YYNGEE. The CDR3 is made up of 14 amino acids.

This chain links TRBV7-8 with TRBJ2-7; TRBD2 matches 7 bases. Losses at the gene ends were 1 base for V and 2 bases for J; bases not matched to a gene: 2. The CDR3 has 14 amino acids. From germline, CDR1 is SGHVS and CDR2 FQNEAQ. The CDR3 DNA follows: TGTGCCAGCAGCTTAGGCGGGGGACCCTACGAGCAGTACTTC. This gives the protein CASSLGGGPYEQYF. Based on the CDR3 plus reference TRBV7-8 and TRBJ2-7, the full variable domain is GAGVSQSPRYKVAKRGQDVALRCDPISGHVSLFWYQQALGQGPEFLTYFQNEAQLDKSGLPSDRFFAERPEGSVSTLKIQRTQQEDSAVYLCASSLGGGPYEQYFGPGTRLTVT.

V gene TRBV18 combines with J gene TRBJ2-5; TRBD1 aligns across 10 bases. Unmatched junction bases numbered 6, after V lost 3 bases and J lost 5 bases. Germline loops: CDR1 KGHSH, CDR2 LQKENI. The CDR3 consists of 15 residues. CDR3 DNA: TGTGCCAGCTCACCCACGACAGGGGGCCTTGAGACCCAGTACTTC. Residues: CASSPTTGGLETQYF.

This clone was recorded a few times. V gene TRBV5-1 combines with J gene TRBJ1-5, with TRBD1 as a possible D gene (6 bases). CDR1 SGHRS and CDR2 YFSETQ come from the germline V gene. The CDR3 extends over 16 amino acids. Trimming removed 2 bases at V and 1 base at J, with 13 bases between. Here the CDR3 DNA reads TGCGCCAGCAGCTTAGGGACAAGCCCGAGCAATCAGCCCCAGCATTTT. It specifies CASSLGTSPSNQPQHF.

The chain joins TRBV4-3 to TRBJ2-2; 7 bases are shared with TRBD1. The CDR3 is 16 residues long. After removal of 4 bases from V and 4 bases from J, the junction contained 9 bases not matched to a gene. The germline gives CDR1 LGHNA, CDR2 YSLEER. DNA for the CDR3: TGCGCCAGCAGCCCCCGAGGGGGCAACCCCACCGGGGAGCTGTTTTTT. The encoded protein is CASSPRGGNPTGELFF.